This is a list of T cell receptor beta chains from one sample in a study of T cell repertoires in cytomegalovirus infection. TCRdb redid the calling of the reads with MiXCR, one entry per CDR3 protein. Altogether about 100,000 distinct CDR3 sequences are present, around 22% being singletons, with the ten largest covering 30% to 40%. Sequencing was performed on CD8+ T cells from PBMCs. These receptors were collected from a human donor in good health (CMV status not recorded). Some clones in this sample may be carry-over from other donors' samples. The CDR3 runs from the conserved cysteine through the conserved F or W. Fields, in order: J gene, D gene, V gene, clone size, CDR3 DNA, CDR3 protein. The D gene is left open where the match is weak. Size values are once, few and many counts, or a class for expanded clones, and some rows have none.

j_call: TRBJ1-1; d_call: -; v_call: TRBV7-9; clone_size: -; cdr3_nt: TGTGCCAGCAGCCCCGGGCAGAACACTGAAGCTTTCTTT; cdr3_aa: CASSPGQNTEAFF
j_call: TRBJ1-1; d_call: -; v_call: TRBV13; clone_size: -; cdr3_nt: TGTGCCAGCAGGTTTGCGAACACTGAAGCTTTCTTT; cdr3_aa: CASRFANTEAFF
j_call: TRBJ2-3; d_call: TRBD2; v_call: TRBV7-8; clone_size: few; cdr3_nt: TGTGCCAGCAGCCCCGAGAGCGGGGGGGCAACAGATACGCAGTATTTT; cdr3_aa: CASSPESGGATDTQYF
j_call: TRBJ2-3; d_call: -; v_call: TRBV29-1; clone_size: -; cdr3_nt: TGCAGCGTTGGGTCAGGGGATCCCAGCGATACGCAGTATTTT; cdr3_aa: CSVGSGDPSDTQYF
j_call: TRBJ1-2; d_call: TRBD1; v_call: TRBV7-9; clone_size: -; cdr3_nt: TGTGCCAGCAGCTCCGCTACGGGGACAGGCAACTATGGCTACACCTTC; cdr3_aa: CASSSATGTGNYGYTF
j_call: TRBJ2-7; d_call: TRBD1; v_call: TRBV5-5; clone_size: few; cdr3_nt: TGTGCCAGCAGCCAACAGGGGGACTCCTACGAGCAGTACTTC; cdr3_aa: CASSQQGDSYEQYF
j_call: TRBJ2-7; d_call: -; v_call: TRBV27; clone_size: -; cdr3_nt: TGTGCCAGCAGTTTCTCAGGAGCCTACGAGCAGTACTTC; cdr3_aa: CASSFSGAYEQYF
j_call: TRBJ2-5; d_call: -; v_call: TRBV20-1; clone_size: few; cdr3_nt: TGCAGTGCTAGAGAGCCTAACCAAGAGACCCAGTACTTC; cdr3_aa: CSAREPNQETQYF
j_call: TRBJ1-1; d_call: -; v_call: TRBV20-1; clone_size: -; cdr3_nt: TGCAGTGCTAGAGATCTTTGGAACACTGAAGCTTTCTTT; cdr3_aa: CSARDLWNTEAFF
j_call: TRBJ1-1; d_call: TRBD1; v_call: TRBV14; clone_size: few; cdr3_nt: TGTGCCAGCAGCTCCCGACAGGGGGGAGAGAACACTGAAGCTTTCTTT; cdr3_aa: CASSSRQGGENTEAFF
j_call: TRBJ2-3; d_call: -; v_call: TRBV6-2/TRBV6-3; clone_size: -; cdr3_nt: TGTGCCAGCAGTTACTCGAGGCGGACAGATGCGCAGTATTTT; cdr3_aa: CASSYSRRTDAQYF
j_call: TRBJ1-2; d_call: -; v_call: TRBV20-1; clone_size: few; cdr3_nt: TGCAGTGCTCCCCCCGGACCTAACTATGGCTACACCTTC; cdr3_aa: CSAPPGPNYGYTF
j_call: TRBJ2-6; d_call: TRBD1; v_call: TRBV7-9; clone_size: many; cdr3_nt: TGTGCCAGCAGTCCTAACAGGGGATCTGGGGCCAACGTCCTGACTTTC; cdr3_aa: CASSPNRGSGANVLTF
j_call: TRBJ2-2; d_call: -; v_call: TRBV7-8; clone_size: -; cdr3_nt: TGTGCCAGCAGTCCGGACCTCATAGAGCTGTTTTTT; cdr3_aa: CASSPDLIELFF
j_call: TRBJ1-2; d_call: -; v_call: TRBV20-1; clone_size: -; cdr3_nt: TGCAGTGCTAGAGATCAACTGGGGACCTATGGCTACACCTTC; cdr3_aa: CSARDQLGTYGYTF
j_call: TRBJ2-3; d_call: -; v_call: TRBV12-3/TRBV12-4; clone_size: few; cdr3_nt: TGTGCCAGCAGACGGACTAATGGAGATACGCAGTATTTT; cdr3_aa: CASRRTNGDTQYF
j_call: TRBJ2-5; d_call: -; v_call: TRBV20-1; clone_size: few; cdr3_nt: TGCAGTGCTAGAGGGACAGCACAAGAGACCCAGTACTTC; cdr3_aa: CSARGTAQETQYF
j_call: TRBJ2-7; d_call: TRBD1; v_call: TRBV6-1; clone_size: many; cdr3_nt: TGTGCCAGCAGTGAAGGGGGGACAGGGTCTAGCGAGCAGTACTTC; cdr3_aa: CASSEGGTGSSEQYF
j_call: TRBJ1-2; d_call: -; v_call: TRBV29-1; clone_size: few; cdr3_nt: TGCAGCGTTGAAGTCCGCAGGAAGGATGGCTACACCTTC; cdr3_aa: CSVEVRRKDGYTF
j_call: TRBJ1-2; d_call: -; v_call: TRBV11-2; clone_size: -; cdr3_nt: TGTGCCAGCAGCTCCCTCATTCACCGTGACACCTTC; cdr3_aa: CASSSLIHRDTF
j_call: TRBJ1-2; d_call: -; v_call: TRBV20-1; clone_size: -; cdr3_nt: TGCAGTGCTAGAGTGGACTATGGCTACACCTTC; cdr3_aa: CSARVDYGYTF
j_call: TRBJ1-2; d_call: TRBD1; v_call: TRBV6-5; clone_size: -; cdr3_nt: TGTGCCAGCAGTTACTCGGGGGAGGGGGCCCCATATGGCTACACCTTC; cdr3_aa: CASSYSGEGAPYGYTF
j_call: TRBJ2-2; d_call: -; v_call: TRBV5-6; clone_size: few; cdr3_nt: TGTGCCAGCAGCTTGGCTTTCTCCCGGGAGCTGTTTTTT; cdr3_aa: CASSLAFSRELFF
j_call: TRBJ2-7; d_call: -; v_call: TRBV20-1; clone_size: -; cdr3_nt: TGCAGTGCTAGAGATCTATACAAGGACAGCAATCTCTACGAGCAGTACTTC; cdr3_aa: CSARDLYKDSNLYEQYF
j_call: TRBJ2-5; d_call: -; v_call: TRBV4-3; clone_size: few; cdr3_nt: TGCGCCAGCAGCCCTGGGACTGGGGGGGAGACCCAGTACTTC; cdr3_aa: CASSPGTGGETQYF
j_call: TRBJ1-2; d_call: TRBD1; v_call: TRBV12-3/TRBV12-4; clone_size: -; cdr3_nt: TGTGCCAGCAGGTCGGACAGGGCTGAGGGCTACACCTTC; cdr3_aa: CASRSDRAEGYTF
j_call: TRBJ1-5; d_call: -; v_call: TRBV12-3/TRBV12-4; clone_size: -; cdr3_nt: TGTGCCAGCAGTTTAGGTCTGGGGGCCCTATATAGCAATCAGCCCCAGCATTTT; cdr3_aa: CASSLGLGALYSNQPQHF
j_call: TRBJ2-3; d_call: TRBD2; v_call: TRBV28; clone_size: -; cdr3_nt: TGTGCCAGCAAACTAGCGGGGGTCACAGATACGCAGTATTTT; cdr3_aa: CASKLAGVTDTQYF
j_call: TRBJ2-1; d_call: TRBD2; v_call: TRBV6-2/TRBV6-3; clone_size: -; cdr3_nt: TGTGCCAGCACTAAACTAGCGGGGCTAACCTACAATGAGCAGTTCTTC; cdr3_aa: CASTKLAGLTYNEQFF
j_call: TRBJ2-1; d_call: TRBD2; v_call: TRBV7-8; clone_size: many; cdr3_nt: TGTGCCAGCAGCTCCGGGACTAGCGGGCCGTTAAATGAGCAGTTCTTC; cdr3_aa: CASSSGTSGPLNEQFF
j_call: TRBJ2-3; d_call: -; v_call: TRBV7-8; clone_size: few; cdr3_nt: TGTGCCAGCAGCTCGCCCTTGGCGCAGTATTTT; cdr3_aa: CASSSPLAQYF
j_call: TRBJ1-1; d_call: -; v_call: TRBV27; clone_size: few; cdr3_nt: TGTGCCAGCAGTTTATTGATGAACACTGAAGCTTTCTTT; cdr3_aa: CASSLLMNTEAFF
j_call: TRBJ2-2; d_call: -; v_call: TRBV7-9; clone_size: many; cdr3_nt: TGTTCAAGTTCCGGGGCCGCGAACACCGGGGAGCTGTTTTTT; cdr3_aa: CSSSGAANTGELFF